This section outlines one T cell receptor (beta chain) sequence together with its context. The sample comes from a study of blood T cell repertoires in COVID-19. The wider study: In each case, the material was cDNA or gDNA derived from T cells, B-cell-depleted T cells, or PBMCs.

Only in-frame clones appear in the TCRdb table, and some are missing; sequencing was by immunoSEQ multiplex PCR. The sample holds some 48,000 clones, 65% to 85% seen once. V was shortened by 1 base and J by 5 bases, with 6 bases between the two germline ends. There are 13 residues in the CDR3. Germline values: CDR1 SGHNT, CDR2 YENEEA. The sample comprised peripheral blood. The origin of this receptor is a human donor in a cohort sampled during active COVID-19. V is TRBV11-3 and J is TRBJ2-1, with D uncertain. The CDR3 bases are TGTGCCAGCAGCTTAGTCCACAACAATGAGCAGTTCTTC. Protein product: CASSLVHNNEQFF. Variable domain in full (rest from reference TRBV11-3 and TRBJ2-1): EAGVVQSPRYKIIEKKQPVAFWCNPISGHNTLYWYLQNLGQGPELLIRYENEEAVDDSQLPKDRFSAERLKGVDSTLKIQPAELGDSAVYLCASSLVHNNEQFFGPGTRLTVL.